The sequence of this TCR beta chain was determined in a study of early T cells in non-severe SARS-CoV-2 infection. One entry per CDR3 protein results from TCRdb running MiXCR on the 5' RACE reads. The data hold about 49,000 distinct CDR3 sequences, with over 9.5% observed a single time. The CDR3 is made up of 15 amino acids. The germline V gene has CDR1 SGHDN and CDR2 FVKESK. Trimming took 4 bases from V and 2 from J, leaving 14 bases between them. This TCR came from an adult who was a healthcare worker with PCR-confirmed SARS-CoV-2 infection or an uninfected control (not recorded which). The sample taken for sequencing was whole blood. The V call is TRBV14, the J call TRBJ1-1; D is perhaps TRBD1 (5 bases). The CDR3 is CASSPWQGINTEAFF. DNA for the CDR3: TGTGCCAGCAGCCCCTGGCAGGGCATCAACACTGAAGCTTTCTTT. Together with reference TRBV14 and TRBJ1-1, the CDR3 gives the full variable domain: EAGVTQFPSHSVIEKGQTVTLRCDPISGHDNLYWYRRVMGKEIKFLLHFVKESKQDESGMPNNRFLAERTGGTYSTLKVQPAELEDSGVYFCASSPWQGINTEAFFGQGTRLTVV.